A selection of T cell receptor beta chains follows, all from one sample in a study of vaccination and CD4 T cells after COVID-19. Using its own MiXCR run on the PCR reads, TCRdb lists one record per CDR3 protein. The table lists about 15,000 distinct CDR3 sequences, 73% of them singletons. Their specific antigens are unknown. Specimen: CD4+ T cells from blood, cultured in vitro. These receptors came from a human donor who had recovered from COVID-19. CDR3s include the opening cysteine and the closing phenylalanine or tryptophan. The D gene is left open where the match is weak. Clone size is stated in some rows and not others, as once, few, many or a class when expanded.

abundance,v_gene,j_gene,d_gene,CDR3nt,CDR3aa
few,TRBV27,TRBJ2-5,.,TGTGCCAGCAGTTTATACGGGAGAGAGACCCAGTACTTC,CASSLYGRETQYF
few,TRBV7-8,TRBJ1-2,TRBD1,TGTGCCAGCAGCCCATGGGACAGGGGTAACTATGGCTACACCTTC,CASSPWDRGNYGYTF
.,TRBV20-1,TRBJ1-6,.,TGCAGTGCTAGAAGGGCAGCGAATTCACCCCTCCACTTT,CSARRAANSPLHF
.,TRBV6-2/TRBV6-3,TRBJ2-6,.,TGTGCCAGCAGTTACGACGTAGCTGGGGCCAACGTCCTGACTTTC,CASSYDVAGANVLTF
once,TRBV7-8,TRBJ1-1,.,TGTGCCAGCAGCTCTTACAGGGCCTCTTCGAACACTGAAGCTTTCTTT,CASSSYRASSNTEAFF
.,TRBV2,TRBJ2-2,.,TGTGCCAGCAGAACTCTCACCGGGGAGCTGTTTTTT,CASRTLTGELFF
.,TRBV9,TRBJ1-6,.,TGTGCCAGCAGCGGGACCCCTTTGTCATCGCCCCTCCACTTT,CASSGTPLSSPLHF
few,TRBV29-1,TRBJ1-1,TRBD1,TGCAGCGGCAGACAGGGCGACACTGAAGCTTTCTTT,CSGRQGDTEAFF
few,TRBV6-2/TRBV6-3,TRBJ2-2,.,TGTGCCAGCAACTTTCGAAACACCGGGGAGCTGTTTTTT,CASNFRNTGELFF
.,TRBV11-1,TRBJ2-5,TRBD1,TGTGCCAGCAGCCTTCTACTGGGACAGGGAGAGCTGAGGGAGACCCAGTACTTC,CASSLLLGQGELRETQYF
.,TRBV2,TRBJ2-5,TRBD2,TGTGCCAGCAGGAGAAGCGGGGTCGCCGCGGGAGAGACCCAGTACTTC,CASRRSGVAAGETQYF
.,TRBV19,TRBJ1-5,.,TGTGCCAGTAGTAAGGACTCTACGCCTAATCAGCCCCAGCATTTT,CASSKDSTPNQPQHF
.,TRBV27,TRBJ2-1,.,TGTGCCAGCAGTTTATTAACCTCTCCAAACCAAGACAATGAGCAGTTCTTC,CASSLLTSPNQDNEQFF
.,TRBV6-1,TRBJ1-6,.,TGTGCCAGCGCGTTAGCGCGTAATTCACCCCTCCACTTT,CASALARNSPLHF
.,TRBV19,TRBJ2-7,TRBD2,TGTGCCAGTAGTATAGGCCGGGACGGGGGGACCTACGAGCAGTACTTC,CASSIGRDGGTYEQYF
.,TRBV27,TRBJ1-1,.,TGTGCCAGCAAAACCAGTGGGATGAACACTGGAGCTTTCTTT,CASKTSGMNTGAFF
.,TRBV24-1,TRBJ1-2,TRBD1,TGTGCCACCAGTGACCCTACAGGGGTTGGAGGCTACACCTTC,CATSDPTGVGGYTF
.,TRBV7-7,TRBJ2-2,TRBD2,TGTGCCAGCAGCCCGTACAACATCCCCCGACTAGCGGCGAACACCGGGGAGCTGTTTTTT,CASSPYNIPRLAANTGELFF
.,TRBV6-2/TRBV6-3,TRBJ2-7,TRBD2,TGTGCCAGCAGTTACGGAGCGGGAGGTGGCGAGCAGTACTTC,CASSYGAGGGEQYF
.,TRBV28,TRBJ2-5,TRBD1,TGTGCCAGCAGTCCGAACTTCACAGGGGTTCGTAAGACCCAGTACTTC,CASSPNFTGVRKTQYF
few,TRBV20-1,TRBJ2-1,TRBD2,TGCAGTGCTAGGGCCCCAGGACTAGCGGGTGACAATGAGCAGTTCTTC,CSARAPGLAGDNEQFF
.,TRBV28,TRBJ2-7,.,TGTGCCAGCAGTTTAAGGGGAGCCTACGAGCAGTACTTC,CASSLRGAYEQYF
.,TRBV20-1,TRBJ2-1,TRBD2,TGCAGTGCTCCGCAGACTAGCGGGGATAACAATGAGCAGTTCTTC,CSAPQTSGDNNEQFF
.,TRBV28,TRBJ1-4,TRBD1,TGTGCCAGCAAGGGGACAGTCGGGACAAGCAAAGGTGAAAAACTGTTTTTT,CASKGTVGTSKGEKLFF
.,TRBV20-1,TRBJ2-1,.,TGCAGTGCTAGAGGGCGATTCGCCTACAATGAGCAGTTCTTC,CSARGRFAYNEQFF
.,TRBV7-2,TRBJ1-2,.,TGTGCCAGCAGCTTAGAGGCGACAGGAGGTTACTATGGCTACACCTTC,CASSLEATGGYYGYTF
.,TRBV7-3,TRBJ1-1,.,TGTGCCAGCAGCCCATGGGGGCAGAACACTGAAGCTTTCTTT,CASSPWGQNTEAFF
.,TRBV27,TRBJ1-6,.,TGTGCCAGCAGCGGGGGGCTCGATAATTCACCCCTCCACTTT,CASSGGLDNSPLHF
.,TRBV6-2/TRBV6-3,TRBJ1-5,.,TGTGCCAGCAGTTACTTGGGACGCAATCAGCCCCAGCATTTT,CASSYLGRNQPQHF
.,TRBV6-1,TRBJ1-2,.,TGTGCCAGCAGTAGGGACGGAATCTATGGCTACACCTTC,CASSRDGIYGYTF
.,TRBV23-1,TRBJ1-1,.,TGCGCCAGCCCACTGTTAAGCCCCGAAGCTTTCTTT,CASPLLSPEAFF
.,TRBV21-1,TRBJ2-1,.,TGTGCCAGCAGTGTTCGTTCCGGACAGGGGATCAATGAGCAGTTCTTC,CASSVRSGQGINEQFF
.,TRBV30,TRBJ2-1,TRBD2,TGTGCCTGGAGGGGACTAGCGGGACCAGTCTACAATGAGCAGTTCTTC,CAWRGLAGPVYNEQFF
few,TRBV7-2,TRBJ1-6,.,TGTGCCAGCAGCCAGGGGATTCGGACAGCTAATTCACCCCTCCACTTT,CASSQGIRTANSPLHF
.,TRBV7-2,TRBJ2-5,TRBD1,TGTGCCAGCAGCTTTGGCGACAGGGGTGCGGCGACCCAGTACTTC,CASSFGDRGAATQYF
.,TRBV6-5,TRBJ1-2,.,TGTGCCAGCAGTTACGGCCGGCTGCCGGGGTATGGCTACACCTTC,CASSYGRLPGYGYTF
few,TRBV6-5,TRBJ2-2,.,TGTGCCAGCAGTTACGGGGAGAGGGGTAGGGAGCTGTTTTTT,CASSYGERGRELFF
.,TRBV11-2,TRBJ2-7,TRBD1,TGTGCCAGCAGCTCTCTGGGACAGCTTAACGAGCAGTACTTC,CASSSLGQLNEQYF
.,TRBV2,TRBJ2-2,.,TGTGCCAGCACATGGTCCCCAACCGGGGAGCTGTTTTTT,CASTWSPTGELFF
few,TRBV19,TRBJ1-6,TRBD1,TGTGCCAGTAAAGGTTTTGGGACAGATAATTCACCCCTCCACTTT,CASKGFGTDNSPLHF
few,TRBV20-1,TRBJ2-2,.,TGCAGTGCTACGGAGATACAGTACACCGGGGAGCTGTTTTTT,CSATEIQYTGELFF
.,TRBV30,TRBJ1-5,.,TGTGCCTGGAGGGGCGGAGGGGACAATCAGCCCCAGCATTTT,CAWRGGGDNQPQHF
few,TRBV12-3/TRBV12-4,TRBJ1-3,.,TGTGCCAGCAGTTCCCAACAGGGTCCCCAGGCCATATATTTT,CASSSQQGPQAIYF
.,TRBV20-1,TRBJ2-1,TRBD2,TGCAGTGCTATGGTGAATAGCGGGAGGGTCAATGAGCAGTTCTTC,CSAMVNSGRVNEQFF
few,TRBV20-1,TRBJ1-5,.,TGCAGTGCTAGAGATCTCGGGGGGCGCGGGTATAGCAATCAGCCCCAGCATTTT,CSARDLGGRGYSNQPQHF
.,TRBV7-2,TRBJ1-2,TRBD1,TGTGCCGGTGGGGACAGACTAAACTATGGCTACACCTTC,CAGGDRLNYGYTF
few,TRBV6-5,TRBJ1-5,.,TGTGCCAGCAGTTCTTCCCCGGGAGGGCTAAATCAGCCCCAGCATTTT,CASSSSPGGLNQPQHF
few,TRBV6-2/TRBV6-3,TRBJ2-7,TRBD2,TGTGCCAGCAGTTCCCCGAGCACTAGCGGGAGGTACGAGCAGTACTTC,CASSSPSTSGRYEQYF
.,TRBV7-2,TRBJ2-6,TRBD1,TGTGCCAGCAGCCTGGGGACAGGGCTGGCGAAAGGGGCCAACGTCCTGACTTTC,CASSLGTGLAKGANVLTF
.,TRBV20-1,TRBJ2-1,.,TGCAGTGCTATTGGTCAGGAGAACTACAATGAGCAGTTCTTC,CSAIGQENYNEQFF
.,TRBV10-3,TRBJ2-7,TRBD2,TGTGCCACCTCTTTGGGACTAGCGGGAGGAAGGGGGGGCGAGCAGTACTTC,CATSLGLAGGRGGEQYF
few,TRBV28,TRBJ1-5,TRBD1,TGTGCCAGCAGGCTCGGGACAGCATATAGCAATCAGCCCCAGCATTTT,CASRLGTAYSNQPQHF
.,TRBV6-5,TRBJ1-1,.,TGTGCCAGCAGTTACGGATTCGGGAGGAACACTGAAGCTTTCTTT,CASSYGFGRNTEAFF
.,TRBV6-2/TRBV6-3,TRBJ2-7,.,TGTGCCAGCAGTTACGCTTCTAGCTATGGGCAGTACTTC,CASSYASSYGQYF
.,TRBV20-1,TRBJ2-4,.,TGCAGTGCTGGTAGGGGGGCAACACAAAACATTCAGTACTTC,CSAGRGATQNIQYF